The rows below give T cell receptor beta chains drawn from one sample of a study of blood T cell repertoires in COVID-19. Data came from immunoSEQ multiplex PCR; TCRdb stores just in-frame clones and leaves some out. The sample yields some 300,000 clones, under 90% seen once. The sequenced material came from PBMCs or T cells enriched from blood (not recorded which). The receptors stem from a woman between 50 and 59 years old who had been exposed to COVID-19. CDR3s include the opening cysteine and the closing phenylalanine or tryptophan. A D gene is named only where the DNA matches it firmly. Some rows have no size entry. The others give once, few or many, or a class for an expanded clone.

d_call: -; clone_size: -; v_call: TRBV2; j_call: TRBJ2-7; cdr3_aa: CASSEAIYEQYF; cdr3_nt: TGTGCCAGCAGTGAAGCCATCTACGAGCAGTACTTC
d_call: -; clone_size: -; v_call: TRBV15; j_call: TRBJ1-5; cdr3_aa: CATSRDPGNSNQPQHF; cdr3_nt: TGTGCCACCAGCAGAGATCCCGGGAACAGCAATCAGCCCCAGCATTTT
d_call: TRBD1; clone_size: few; v_call: TRBV28; j_call: TRBJ2-1; cdr3_aa: CATRQGSRNEQFF; cdr3_nt: TGTGCCACAAGACAGGGTTCTCGGAATGAGCAGTTCTTC
d_call: TRBD1; clone_size: -; v_call: TRBV6-5; j_call: TRBJ1-5; cdr3_aa: CATSGTGNQPQHF; cdr3_nt: TGTGCCACCTCCGGGACAGGCAATCAGCCCCAGCATTTT
d_call: -; clone_size: once; v_call: TRBV28; j_call: TRBJ1-1; cdr3_aa: CASSFDLDAMNTEAFF; cdr3_nt: TGTGCCAGCAGTTTCGATCTCGATGCTATGAACACTGAAGCTTTCTTT
d_call: TRBD2; clone_size: -; v_call: TRBV3-1/TRBV3-2; j_call: TRBJ2-2; cdr3_aa: CASSQLTSGRSGELFF; cdr3_nt: TGTGCCAGCAGCCAATTGACTAGCGGTAGATCCGGGGAGCTGTTTTTT
d_call: -; clone_size: -; v_call: TRBV7-6; j_call: TRBJ1-1; cdr3_aa: CASSSRDRNTEAFF; cdr3_nt: TGTGCCAGCAGCTCCCGAGACAGGAACACTGAAGCTTTCTTT
d_call: TRBD2; clone_size: -; v_call: TRBV4-1; j_call: TRBJ2-7; cdr3_aa: CASSTGLAGIYEQYF; cdr3_nt: TGCGCCAGCAGCACGGGACTAGCGGGCATCTACGAGCAGTACTTC
d_call: TRBD1; clone_size: -; v_call: TRBV18; j_call: TRBJ1-2; cdr3_aa: CASSPYGTGDGYTF; cdr3_nt: TGTGCCAGCTCCCCGTACGGGACAGGAGATGGCTACACCTTC
d_call: TRBD2; clone_size: -; v_call: TRBV10-1; j_call: TRBJ2-5; cdr3_aa: CASRTRRAGEYGTQYF; cdr3_nt: TGCGCCAGCAGAACCCGTCGGGCGGGGGAATACGGGACCCAGTACTTC
d_call: -; clone_size: -; v_call: TRBV19; j_call: TRBJ1-5; cdr3_aa: CASSDSGGSNQPQHF; cdr3_nt: TGTGCCAGTAGTGACTCGGGGGGGAGCAATCAGCCCCAGCATTTT
d_call: TRBD1; clone_size: -; v_call: TRBV7-2; j_call: TRBJ1-6; cdr3_aa: CASSLGGGSHNSPLHF; cdr3_nt: TGTGCCAGCAGCTTAGGAGGGGGCTCCCATAATTCACCCCTCCACTTT
d_call: TRBD2; clone_size: once; v_call: TRBV27; j_call: TRBJ2-7; cdr3_aa: CASSSSVLAGGPVYEQYF; cdr3_nt: TGTGCCAGCAGTTCGTCGGTTCTAGCGGGGGGGCCGGTTTACGAGCAGTACTTC
d_call: TRBD2; clone_size: -; v_call: TRBV7-8; j_call: TRBJ2-2; cdr3_aa: CASSSLNAGGRTGELFF; cdr3_nt: TGTGCCAGCAGCTCGCTAAATGCGGGGGGGCGGACCGGGGAGCTGTTTTTT
d_call: -; clone_size: -; v_call: TRBV19; j_call: TRBJ1-3; cdr3_aa: CASTSVRRSGNTIYF; cdr3_nt: TGTGCCAGTACCTCGGTTAGGCGGTCTGGAAACACCATATATTTT